The following is a T cell receptor (beta chain) sequence with its context. This record belongs to a study of technical replicates of blood from a few donors. Some clones are missing from TCRdb's copy, which holds only in-frame ones; the method was immunoSEQ multiplex PCR. The sample carries roughly 85,000 clones, approximately 95% recorded once. The germline V gene encodes CDR1 SEHNR and CDR2 FQNEAQ (reference sequence). The CDR3 covers 18 residues. The V gene end was trimmed by 4 bases and the J gene end by 0 bases; junction bases not matched to a gene: 8. The chain is built from TRBV7-9 and TRBJ2-2; 10 positions match TRBD2. Sequencing was done on a sample of T cells isolated from PBMCs. The TCR comes from a human donor in good health. The CDR3 region has the DNA TGTGCCAGCAGCTCCGCTGGGACTAGCGTGGCGAACACCGGGGAGCTGTTTTTT. Amino acids: CASSSAGTSVANTGELFF.